Shown below are 32 T cell receptor beta chains from a single sample sequenced in a study of T cell therapy after organ transplantation. No antigens are known for them. TCRdb's table, derived via immunoSEQ multiplex PCR, lists solely in-frame clones and lacks some. The sample gives just under 20,000 clones, around 85% of which show up once; approximately 9.2% is in the top ten. Time point defined: 4-8 weeks after completion of therapy. The specimen was CD8+ T cells from blood, collected after autologous CMV-specific T cell therapy. The receptor set was obtained from a human patient who had received a solid organ transplant and had CMV disease. Some of these T cells may belong to the graft donor.

The chain recombines TRBV4-3 with TRBJ1-1; TRBD1 is a possible D gene (6 bases). V lost 1 base, J lost 3 bases, and 15 bases lay in between. The length of the CDR3 is 16 residues. Per the germline V gene, CDR1 is LGHNA and CDR2 is YSLEER. CDR3 sequence: CASSQAPTGIYTEAFF. In nucleotides, the CDR3 is TGCGCCAGCAGCCAAGCCCCCACAGGGATTTACACTGAAGCTTTCTTT.

This chain joins TRBV27 and TRBJ1-2; D is unclear. This CDR3 spans 14 amino acids. CDR1 and CDR2 from the germline V gene are MNHEY and SMNVEV (reference sequence). V dropped 4 bases and J dropped 1 base, with 10 bases sitting between them. Written as DNA, the CDR3 is TGTGCCAGCAGTTCGGCAGAATATAACTATGGCTACACCTTC. Translating it yields CASSSAEYNYGYTF.

The rearrangement links TRBV27 to TRBJ2-1; maybe TRBD2 (5 bases). CDR3 length: 15 amino acids. Germline CDR1 reads MNHEY; CDR2 reads SMNVEV (reference sequence). V lost 2 bases, J lost 0 bases, and 8 bases lay in between. The CDR3 nucleotides read TGTGCCAGCAGTTTAGGACTTAACTCCTACAATGAGCAGTTCTTC. Encoded protein: CASSLGLNSYNEQFF.

The chain employs TRBV6-4 and TRBJ2-1, with TRBD2 matching 15 bases. J lost 10 bases, V lost 6 bases, and 7 bases had no gene match. Per the germline V gene, CDR1 is MRHNA and CDR2 is SNTAGT. This CDR3 is built from 15 residues. CDR3 coding DNA: TGTGCCAGCAGCCCCCGGACTAGCGGGGGGGACGAGCAGTTCTTC. This sequence encodes CASSPRTSGGDEQFF.

The genes are TRBV27 and TRBJ1-6; TRBD1 aligns across 8 bases. This CDR3 region has 19 residues. Germline trimming cut 6 bases from V and 0 bases from J; bases unmatched to any gene: 13. Germline values: CDR1 MNHEY, CDR2 SMNVEV (reference sequence). The CDR3 spells CASSSRGQAPSSYNSPLHF. CDR3 DNA: TGTGCCAGCAGCTCCCGGGGACAGGCCCCGAGCTCCTATAATTCACCCCTCCACTTT.

V and J are TRBV15 and TRBJ1-1; maybe TRBD1 (5 bases). This CDR3 is built from 14 residues. Trimming removed 9 bases from V and 1 base from J, with 15 bases in between. CDR1 and CDR2 from the germline V gene are LNHNV and YYDKDF (reference sequence). For the CDR3, the DNA is TGTGCCACAGCCCCGGGGGGAGAGAACACTGAAGCTTTCTTT. Translation: CATAPGGENTEAFF.

This chain joins TRBV28 and TRBJ1-6, with 8 positions matching TRBD1. This CDR3 is built from 14 residues. V lost 5 bases and J lost 5; bases outside the gene matches: 2. Germline V lookup: CDR1 MDHEN, CDR2 SYDVKM. The DNA of the CDR3 is TGTGCCAGCAGTCTGACAGGGGATAATTCACCCCTCCACTTT. Translating it yields CASSLTGDNSPLHF. The full variable domain, its missing parts supplied by reference TRBV28 and TRBJ1-6, is DVKVTQSSRYLVKRTGEKVFLECVQDMDHENMFWYRQDPGLGLRLIYFSYDVKMKEKGDIPEGYSVSREKKERFSLILESASTNQTSMYLCASSLTGDNSPLHFGNGTRLTVT.

The genes are TRBV2 and TRBJ2-2; 8 bases are shared with TRBD2. Germline V gene sequence: CDR1 SNHLY, CDR2 FYNNEI. This CDR3 contains 15 residues. J gave up 4 bases and V 5 bases, and 6 bases lay outside the gene matches. The CDR3 spells CASSRRLAPTGELFF. The CDR3 region has the DNA TGTGCCAGCAGTCGACGACTAGCGCCCACCGGGGAGCTGTTTTTT.

The table lists this clone with a count of one. V gene TRBV5-4 combines with J gene TRBJ2-1, with D hard to call. Germline CDR1 is SGHNT and CDR2 is YYREEE (reference sequence). V lost 5 bases and J lost 7, with 10 bases in between. The CDR3 length is 12 residues. The CDR3 sequence: CASRKPGNEQFF. DNA for the CDR3: TGTGCCAGCAGAAAACCTGGGAATGAGCAGTTCTTC.

The chain has TRBV19 and TRBJ2-7; D ambiguous. Germline CDR1 is LNHDA and CDR2 is SQIVND (reference sequence). Trimming removed 4 bases at V and 4 bases at J, with 14 bases between. This CDR3 comprises 14 residues. CDR3 nucleotides: TGTGCCAGTAGTACGAGCCAGGCCTGGTACGAGCAGTACTTC. This codes for CASSTSQAWYEQYF.

The chain carries TRBV6-5 and TRBJ1-2; 7 positions agree with TRBD1. The CDR3 loop spans 14 amino acids. The junction had 11 bases not matched to a gene; V was cut back by 5 bases and J by 8 bases. CDR1 and CDR2 from the germline V gene are MNHEY and SVGAGI. The CDR3 sequence: CASSPQGGQWGYTF. In DNA form, the CDR3 reads TGTGCCAGCAGTCCCCAGGGGGGGCAGTGGGGCTACACCTTC.

The chain employs TRBV30 and TRBJ2-1; 7 nucleotides align to TRBD1. CDR1 GTSNPN and CDR2 SVGIG come from the germline V gene (reference sequence). This CDR3 is built from 10 residues. Losses at the gene ends were 5 bases for V and 12 bases for J; bases not matched to a gene: 4. CDR3 sequence: CAWEGGGQFF. The CDR3 DNA reads TGTGCCTGGGAAGGGGGCGGGCAGTTCTTC.

This sequence joins TRBV6-5 and TRBJ2-5; 7 bases agree with TRBD1. Germline CDR1 MNHEY, CDR2 SVGAGI. V was clipped by 4 bases and J by 2 bases; unmatched bases: 7. This CDR3 spans 15 amino acids. CDR3 nucleotides: TGTGCCAGCAGTTTAACCTCGGGACAGCAAGAGACCCAGTACTTC. This gives the protein CASSLTSGQQETQYF.

CDR3 protein: CASSFGANYGYTF. The CDR3 nucleotides read TGTGCCAGCAGCTTTGGGGCTAACTATGGCTACACCTTC. This rearrangement joins TRBV7-2 to TRBJ1-2; D gene unclear. The CDR3 extends over 13 amino acids. Trimming shortened V by 3 bases and J by 0 bases, and 5 bases separated the two germline ends. CDR1 and CDR2 (germline): SGHTA, FQGNSA.

The rearrangement joins TRBV29-1 to TRBJ2-2; TRBD1 is a possible D gene (5 bases). Germline loops: CDR1 SQVTM, CDR2 ANQGSEA. CDR3 length: 13 amino acids. V lost 6 bases to trimming and J lost 1 base, with 9 bases between them. CDR3 residues: CSVTAENTGELFF. CDR3 DNA sequence: TGCAGCGTGACAGCCGAGAACACCGGGGAGCTGTTTTTT.

There are a few counts of this clone. This rearrangement joins TRBV5-1 to TRBJ1-2; D is possibly TRBD1 (5 bases). From germline, CDR1 is SGHRS and CDR2 YFSETQ. V was shortened by 4 bases and J by 4 bases, with 14 bases between the two germline ends. CDR3 length equals 14 residues. The CDR3 is CASSPREIGYGYTF. CDR3 nucleotide sequence: TGCGCCAGCAGCCCCAGGGAAATAGGCTATGGCTACACCTTC.

The V gene is TRBV6-4, the J gene TRBJ2-3; 14 bases align to TRBD2. The ends lost 5 bases at V and 4 bases at J; junction bases unmatched: 5. The CDR3 spans 16 residues. CDR1 is MRHNA, CDR2 SNTAGT, per germline. CDR3 loop: CASSTGTSGSADTQYF. The CDR3 bases are TGTGCCAGCAGTACCGGGACTAGCGGGAGCGCAGATACGCAGTATTTT.

This clone was seen a handful of times. The rearrangement joins TRBV19 to TRBJ1-2; D not certain. Germline V gene data show CDR1 as LNHDA and CDR2 as SQIVND (reference sequence). The CDR3 has 13 residues. Trimming shortened V by 3 bases and J by 2 bases, and 7 bases separated the two germline ends. In DNA, the CDR3 is TGTGCCAGTAGTATCCGACCAAACTATGGCTACACCTTC. This codes for CASSIRPNYGYTF.

The chain has TRBV10-1 and TRBJ2-1; D perhaps matches TRBD2 (5 bases). Trimming cost V 2 bases and J 0 bases, with 8 bases left between them. Germline V gene data show CDR1 as WNHNN and CDR2 as SYGVQD (reference sequence). CDR3 length: 15 residues. As DNA, the CDR3 is TGCGCCAGCAGTGAGGTAGGGAGCTCCTACAATGAGCAGTTCTTC. This gives the protein CASSEVGSSYNEQFF.

This clone appeared a few times. The CDR3, as DNA: TGTGCCAGCAGTTTATACCCTAGGGGGCCTGAAGCTTTCTTT. Protein product: CASSLYPRGPEAFF. The rearrangement uses TRBV27 and TRBJ1-1; 7 bases fit TRBD1. This CDR3 is 14 amino acids long. V was clipped by 1 base and J by 6 bases; unmatched bases: 5. Germline loops: CDR1 MNHEY, CDR2 SMNVEV (reference sequence).

CDR3 sequence: CASSLSAVTGELFF. CDR3 DNA sequence: TGTGCCAGCAGTTTATCAGCCGTAACCGGGGAGCTGTTTTTT. The chain is built from TRBV27 and TRBJ2-2, with D hard to call. The CDR3 spans 14 residues. CDR1 and CDR2 (germline): MNHEY, SMNVEV (reference sequence). V lost 0 bases and J 5 bases, leaving 7 bases between the germline ends.

This chain connects TRBV6-1 to TRBJ2-7; a weak D match, TRBD2 (5 bases). CDR1 is MNHNS, CDR2 SASEGT, per germline. With 3 bases removed from V and 3 bases from J, the gap between germline ends came to 12 bases. This CDR3 region has 14 residues. The CDR3 DNA reads TGTGCCAGCAGTGATACGGGATTGAGCTACGAGCAGTACTTC. It yields the protein CASSDTGLSYEQYF.

The V call is TRBV4-1, the J call TRBJ1-1; D might be TRBD1 (6 bases). Trimming took 5 bases from V and 0 from J, leaving 13 bases between them. Germline assignment: CDR1 MGHRA and CDR2 YSYEKL. The CDR3 runs 15 residues. CDR3: CASSVRQALNTEAFF. The CDR3 DNA is TGCGCCAGCAGCGTTCGACAGGCTTTGAACACTGAAGCTTTCTTT.

The V gene is TRBV10-1, the J gene TRBJ2-3; no clear D gene. The CDR3 consists of 17 residues. The V and J ends lost 2 bases and 1 base respectively, with 16 bases between them. Germline lookup yields CDR1 WNHNN and CDR2 SYGVQD (reference sequence). CDR3 region: CASSEGELLSGTDTQYF. The CDR3 DNA follows: TGCGCCAGCAGTGAGGGTGAACTTCTTTCTGGCACAGATACGCAGTATTTT.

In its sample, this clone was seen a few times. The genes are TRBV7-9 and TRBJ2-1; TRBD2 aligns across 9 bases. V was pared by 1 base and J by 2 bases, with 12 bases of the junction left unmatched. The CDR3 extends over 19 amino acids. CDR1 SEHNR and CDR2 FQNEAQ come from the germline V gene (reference sequence). CDR3 sequence: CASSLGGFVASGTYNEQFF. The CDR3 DNA is TGTGCCAGCAGCTTAGGAGGGTTCGTGGCTAGCGGGACCTACAATGAGCAGTTCTTC.

V gene TRBV6-5 combines with J gene TRBJ1-5; no definite D call. This CDR3 spans 14 amino acids. Trimming removed 0 bases at V and 3 bases at J, with 6 bases between. Germline CDR1 and CDR2: MNHEY and SVGAGI. CDR3 residues: CASSYSYPNQPQHF. In nucleotides, the CDR3 is TGTGCCAGCAGTTACTCCTACCCCAATCAGCCCCAGCATTTT.

The J gene is TRBJ1-2, the V gene TRBV15; a weak D match, TRBD1 (5 bases). CDR1 and CDR2 (germline): LNHNV, YYDKDF (reference sequence). V shed 5 bases and J shed 4 bases, with 14 bases lying between them. This CDR3 region has 14 residues. The CDR3 loop is CATSGGRGAYGYTF. For the CDR3, the DNA is TGTGCCACCAGCGGAGGGAGAGGGGCCTATGGCTACACCTTC.

The rearrangement uses TRBV7-6 and TRBJ2-7, with 10 bases identical to TRBD2. Germline CDR1 reads SGHVS; CDR2 reads FNYEAQ. There are 15 residues in the CDR3. Losses at the gene ends were 5 bases for V and 3 bases for J; bases not matched to a gene: 7. CDR3 DNA sequence: TGTGCCAGCAGCGAGGCGAGCGGGAGGGTCTACGAGCAGTACTTC. As protein: CASSEASGRVYEQYF.

This clone occurred a few times. The chain couples TRBV29-1 to TRBJ2-3; 15 bases fit TRBD2. CDR3 length equals 17 residues. Germline CDR1 reads SQVTM; CDR2 reads ANQGSEA. With 1 base clipped from V and 3 bases from J, the junction kept 5 bases outside the gene matches. The CDR3 loop reads CSVEGHGTSGRTDTQYF. CDR3 DNA sequence: TGCAGCGTTGAAGGCCACGGGACTAGCGGGAGGACAGATACGCAGTATTTT.

This clone was counted once. The chain recombines TRBV6-5 with TRBJ2-1, with D uncertain. This CDR3 is 15 amino acids long. Between the trimmed V and J ends, which lost 2 bases and 0 bases, there was a span of 8 bases. Per germline, CDR1 MNHEY and CDR2 SVGAGI. As DNA, the CDR3 is TGTGCCAGCAGTTACGGGTACCACTCCTACAATGAGCAGTTCTTC. Its translation: CASSYGYHSYNEQFF.

The V call is TRBV4-3, the J call TRBJ2-1, with 7 nucleotides matching TRBD2. The germline V gene encodes CDR1 LGHNA and CDR2 YSLEER. With V trimmed by 4 bases and J by 0 bases, 6 bases remained unmatched. The CDR3 covers 16 residues. DNA of the CDR3: TGCGCCAGCAGCCGGCTGACTAGCAGCTCCTACAATGAGCAGTTCTTC. Translating gives CASSRLTSSSYNEQFF.

This clone was counted a few times. The CDR3 coding sequence is TGTGCCAGCAGCTCCTCAACAGGGGGCGACTCACCCCTCCACTTT. As protein: CASSSSTGGDSPLHF. The chain joins TRBV9 to TRBJ1-6; 9 nucleotides align to TRBD1. Germline assignment: CDR1 SGDLS and CDR2 YYNGEE. The CDR3 is 15 amino acids. Trimming took 4 bases from V and 10 from J; bases not matched to a gene: 9.